This T cell receptor beta chain is from a study of cytomegalovirus exposure and HLA in healthy donors. Points from the study as a whole: A prior analysis recorded that most TCR beta V segments were productive about 90% or about 30% of the time. In a later analysis, at a false discovery rate of 0.05, over 15,000 TCR beta sequences matched HLA alleles.

CDR3 length equals 17 residues. The junction had 11 bases not matched to a gene; V was cut back by 1 base and J by 5 bases. Germline CDR1 and CDR2: SGHTA and FQGNSA. In regard to this clone: Its antigen remains unknown.

Primers: 60 Vbeta forward and 13 Jbeta reverse. As originally analysed: Later work found 65 million to 85 million unique TCR beta chains, with 9.5 million to 11 million shared. Data came from immunoSEQ multiplex PCR; TCRdb stores just in-frame clones and leaves some out. That table furnishes V, J and clone size, whereas the DNA furnished D and trimming. Among about 160,000 clones listed, 70% to 80% were seen once. The sequence was collected from a male donor in good health and CMV-seronegative. The chain joins TRBV7-2 to TRBJ2-5; 9 positions agree with TRBD2. The sequenced material came from PBMCs. In DNA, the CDR3 is TGTGCCAGCAGCTTAGGACTGCGGCGGGAGGGCCTTGAGACCCAGTACTTC. Translated: CASSLGLRREGLETQYF.